The 17 T cell receptor beta chains below were found in one sample sequenced in a study of blood T cell repertoires in COVID-19. Profiling relied on immunoSEQ multiplex PCR, and the TCRdb table lists in-frame clones only, not all of them. The sample contains some 300,000 clones, 86% of which appear only once. Sample: PBMCs or T cells enriched from blood (not recorded which). These receptors were taken from a man aged 25 to 40 who had recovered from COVID-19.

The chain joins TRBV5-1 to TRBJ2-2, with D hard to call. This CDR3 spans 14 amino acids. The V end lost 6 bases, the J end lost 0 bases, and 9 bases lay between the germline ends. Germline values: CDR1 SGHRS, CDR2 YFSETQ. The CDR3 sequence: CASMLGTNTGELFF. The CDR3 nucleotides read TGCGCCAGCATGCTAGGAACGAACACCGGGGAGCTGTTTTTT.

This rearrangement joins TRBV27 to TRBJ1-5, with D possibly TRBD1 on 6 matching bases. The germline V and J ends were trimmed by 5 bases and 6 bases, with 17 bases remaining between them. CDR1 MNHEY and CDR2 SMNVEV come from the germline V gene (reference sequence). The CDR3 sequence is 15 residues long. DNA for the CDR3: TGTGCCAGCAGTCCTACCGGGGGGGCTGGTCAGCCCCAGCATTTT. Residues: CASSPTGGAGQPQHF.

The genes are TRBV12-3 or TRBV12-4 and TRBJ1-2; a weak D match, TRBD1 (6 bases). The ends were cut back, 3 bases at V and 10 bases at J, with 12 bases in the middle. CDR3 length: 12 amino acids. The CDR3 protein is CASSFGEGDYTF. The CDR3 nucleotides read TGTGCCAGCAGTTTTGGGGAGGGGGACTACACCTTC.

CDR3 amino acids: CASSLGFRTSDYGYTF. The CDR3 DNA reads TGTGCCAGCAGCTTAGGGTTCCGGACATCTGACTATGGCTACACCTTC. V usage is TRBV7-9 and J usage is TRBJ1-2; D is perhaps TRBD1 (5 bases). Trimming stripped 1 base from V and 3 bases from J, with 15 bases between. Germline assignment: CDR1 SEHNR and CDR2 FQNEAQ (reference sequence). This CDR3 is 16 amino acids long.

The chain is built from TRBV11-2 and TRBJ1-1; D is possibly TRBD1 (6 bases). Trimming left V 3 bases short and J 0 bases short, with 14 bases between. This CDR3 has 16 amino acids. Germline assignment: CDR1 SGHAT and CDR2 FQNNGV. CDR3 region: CASSFPGTPMNTEAFF. In nucleotides, the CDR3 is TGTGCCAGCAGCTTCCCCGGGACACCCATGAACACTGAAGCTTTCTTT.

This clone has just one count. The chain couples TRBV7-9 to TRBJ2-1; TRBD1 aligns across 7 bases. The CDR3 extends over 14 amino acids. Trimming at V came to 6 bases and at J to 4 bases, leaving 6 bases not matched to a gene. Germline V gene sequence: CDR1 SEHNR, CDR2 FQNEAQ (reference sequence). This CDR3 is CASRIGQAYNEQFF. The CDR3 DNA reads TGTGCCAGCAGAATTGGACAGGCTTACAATGAGCAGTTCTTC.

The CDR3 DNA reads TGCGCCAGCACGCTAAGCCCTAGCGGGCACTACGAGCAGTACTTC. Translated: CASTLSPSGHYEQYF. This chain uses TRBV4-1 with TRBJ2-7; 8 positions match TRBD2. The CDR3 has 15 residues. J lost 3 bases, V lost 7 bases, and 11 bases had no gene match. Per germline, CDR1 MGHRA and CDR2 YSYEKL.

V gene TRBV25-1 combines with J gene TRBJ1-2; 8 bases line up with TRBD1. This CDR3 is 15 amino acids long. With 0 bases clipped from V and 4 bases from J, the junction kept 4 bases outside the gene matches. CDR1 MGHDK and CDR2 SYGVNS come from the germline V gene. This chain's CDR3 is CASSEYRDRSYGYTF. The CDR3 region has the DNA TGTGCCAGCAGTGAATACCGGGACAGGAGCTATGGCTACACCTTC.

The CDR3 reads CASSPTSGRAVETQYF. The CDR3 DNA follows: TGTGCCAGCAGCCCAACTAGCGGGAGGGCCGTGGAGACCCAGTACTTC. The chain couples TRBV7-9 to TRBJ2-5; 13 bases agree with TRBD2. The germline gives CDR1 SEHNR, CDR2 FQNEAQ (reference sequence). V gave up 5 bases and J gave up 5 bases; unmatched junction bases: 8. The CDR3 is made up of 16 amino acids.

CDR3 sequence reads: CASSQGPGRETQYF. The CDR3 nucleotides read TGCGCCAGCAGCCAAGGGCCAGGTCGAGAGACCCAGTACTTC. V usage is TRBV4-1 and J usage is TRBJ2-5, with no clear D. The CDR3 contains 14 residues. Germline CDR1 and CDR2: MGHRA and YSYEKL. Trimming cost V 1 base and J 4 bases, with 10 bases left between them.

The CDR3 nucleotides are TGTGCCAGCAGCCAAGGGACAGGGATTACTGAAAAACTGTTTTTT. Amino acid sequence: CASSQGTGITEKLFF. V gene TRBV4-2 combines with J gene TRBJ1-4; 8 nucleotides align to TRBD1. The germline gives CDR1 LGHNA, CDR2 YNFKEQ. The CDR3 sequence is 15 residues long. Trimming at V came to 1 base and at J to 7 bases, leaving 5 bases not matched to a gene.

The V and J genes are TRBV5-5 and TRBJ1-2; D unclear. This CDR3 contains 15 residues. Germline values: CDR1 SGHKS, CDR2 YYEKEE (reference sequence). Trimming took off 4 bases at V and 2 bases at J, with 15 bases between the two ends. In nucleotides, the CDR3 is TGTGCCAGCAGCAGGGCGGGCGCGGTGAACTATGGCTACACCTTC. It translates to CASSRAGAVNYGYTF. Full variable domain (missing parts from reference TRBV5-5 and TRBJ1-2): DAGVTQSPTHLIKTRGQQVTLRCSPISGHKSVSWYQQVLGQGPQFIFQYYEKEERGRGNFPDRFSARQFPNYSSELNVNALLLGDSALYLCASSRAGAVNYGYTFGSGTRLTVV.

The rearrangement uses TRBV29-1 and TRBJ1-2; D might be TRBD1 (5 bases). V was cut by 4 bases and J by 3 bases, with 6 bases left in between. Germline-derived CDR1 and CDR2 are SQVTM and ANQGSEA. The CDR3 covers 11 residues. CDR3: CSVAGYYGYTF. CDR3 coding DNA: TGCAGCGTTGCAGGGTACTATGGCTACACCTTC. Looking up the rest from reference TRBV29-1 and TRBJ1-2 gives the full variable domain: SAVISQKPSRDICQRGTSLTIQCQVDSQVTMMFWYRQQPGQSLTLIATANQGSEATYESGFVIDKFPISRPNLTFSTLTVSNMSPEDSSIYLCSVAGYYGYTFGSGTRLTVV.

This chain joins TRBV5-4 and TRBJ2-2; TRBD1 aligns across 8 bases. The germline V gene has CDR1 SGHNT and CDR2 YYREEE (reference sequence). V shed 4 bases and J 3 bases; nucleotides not matched to a gene: 5. The CDR3 contains 15 residues. The CDR3 bases are TGTGCCAGCAGCACAACAGGGGGTGACACCGGGGAGCTGTTTTTT. This sequence encodes CASSTTGGDTGELFF. Supplemented by reference TRBV5-4 and TRBJ2-2, the full variable domain reads ETGVTQSPTHLIKTRGQQVTLRCSSQSGHNTVSWYQQALGQGPQFIFQYYREEENGRGNFPPRFSGLQFPNYSSELNVNALELDDSALYLCASSTTGGDTGELFFGEGSRLTVL.

Turning to this clone: At one end, the junction sequence differs from germline, possibly due to a read error. The V call is TRBV7-7, the J call TRBJ2-5, with 7 bases aligning to TRBD1. The CDR3 length is 14 residues. Germline lookup yields CDR1 SSHAT and CDR2 FNYEAQ (reference sequence). The CDR3 here is CASSRRGTEGTQYF. In DNA, the CDR3 is TGTGCTAGCAGCCGCAGAGGGACAGAAGGGACCCAGTACTTC. The full variable domain, with the rest looked up from reference TRBV7-7 and TRBJ2-5, is GAGVSQSPRYKVTKRGQDVTLRCDPISSHATLYWYQQALGQGPEFLTYFNYEAQPDKSGLPSDRFSAERPEGSISTLTIQRTEQRDSAMYRCASSRRGTEGTQYFGPGTRLLVL.

This chain uses TRBV4-1 with TRBJ1-1, with TRBD1 as a possible D gene (6 bases). The CDR3 covers 16 residues. Trimming stripped 1 base from V and 3 bases from J, with 15 bases between. The V gene's germline CDR1 is MGHRA and CDR2 YSYEKL. This CDR3 reads CASSQGQGRVDTEAFF. In nucleotides, the CDR3 is TGCGCCAGCAGCCAAGGCCAGGGGAGGGTAGACACTGAAGCTTTCTTT.

Notes on this clone: A junction boundary mismatches the germline segment, possibly from a read error. The chain combines TRBV11-3 with TRBJ2-2; 7 bases are shared with TRBD2. CDR1 SGHNT and CDR2 YENEEA come from the germline V gene. The CDR3 is made up of 15 amino acids. CDR3 in DNA: TGTGCCAGCAGCTGGACGTTTGCGGGAGCTGGGGGGCTGTTTTTT. Its translation is CASSWTFAGAGGLFF.